This TCR beta chain is from a study of blood T cell repertoires in COVID-19. Whole-study context: Whether acute or convalescent, the COVID-19 samples came from the United States, Italy and Spain. In each case, the material was cDNA or gDNA derived from T cells, B-cell-depleted T cells, or PBMCs.

Between the trimmed V and J ends, which lost 1 base and 8 bases, there was a span of 16 bases. The CDR3 is 14 residues long. Looked up from germline, CDR1 is SQVTM and CDR2 is ANQGSEA. A single count supports this clone. The repertoire was sequenced with immunoSEQ multiplex PCR; TCRdb's copy has only in-frame clones and lacks some. The table has 200,000 to 250,000 clones, approximately 80% seen once; the top ten hold about 8.3%. The sequence derives from an elderly woman with COVID-19, enrolled during active disease. The chain uses TRBV29-1 and TRBJ2-3, with D possibly matching TRBD2 (7 bases). Sample: peripheral blood. This CDR3 is CSVEGGGGLGTQYF. The CDR3 nucleotides read TGCAGCGTTGAAGGAGGGGGGGGATTAGGTACGCAGTATTTT.